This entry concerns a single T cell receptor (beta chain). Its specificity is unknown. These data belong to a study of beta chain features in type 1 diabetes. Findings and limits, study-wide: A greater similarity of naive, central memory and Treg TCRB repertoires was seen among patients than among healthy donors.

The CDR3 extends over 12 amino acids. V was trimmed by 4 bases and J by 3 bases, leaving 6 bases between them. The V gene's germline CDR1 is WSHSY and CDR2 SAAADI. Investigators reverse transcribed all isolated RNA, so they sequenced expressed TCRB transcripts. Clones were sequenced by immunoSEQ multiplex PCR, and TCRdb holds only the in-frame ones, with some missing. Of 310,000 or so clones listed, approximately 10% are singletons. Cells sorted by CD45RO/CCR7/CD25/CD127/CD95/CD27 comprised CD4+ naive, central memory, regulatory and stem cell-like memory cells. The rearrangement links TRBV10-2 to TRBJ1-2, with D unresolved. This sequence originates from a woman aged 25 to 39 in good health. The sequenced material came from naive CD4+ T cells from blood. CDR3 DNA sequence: TGCGCCAGCAGTGGAGGGCACTATGGCTACACCTTC. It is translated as CASSGGHYGYTF.